These 9 T cell receptor beta chains originate from one sample sequenced in a study of cytomegalovirus exposure and HLA in healthy donors. The PCR made use of 60 Vbeta and 13 Jbeta primers. Repertoires were generated with immunoSEQ multiplex PCR, while TCRdb's copy carries only in-frame clones and drops some. The sample holds around 200,000 clones; approximately 80% are singletons and the top ten take over 2%. The sample taken for sequencing was PBMCs. These receptors all come from a woman aged 45-65 years in good health and CMV-seropositive.

The rearrangement joins TRBV10-2 to TRBJ2-4, with D uncertain. The V gene's germline CDR1 is WSHSY and CDR2 SAAADI. CDR3 length equals 16 residues. Trimming pared 0 bases from V and 0 bases from J, leaving 9 bases between. The DNA of the CDR3 is TGCGCCAGCAGTGAGTCGTTCGGTGGAGCCAAAAACATTCAGTACTTC. Its protein is CASSESFGGAKNIQYF.

The V gene is TRBV19, the J gene TRBJ1-2, with 12 bases aligning to TRBD1. Germline loops: CDR1 LNHDA, CDR2 SQIVND (reference sequence). Trimming cost V 2 bases and J 5 bases; bases outside gene matches: 6. CDR3 length equals 16 residues. The CDR3 sequence: CASSIKWGQGAYGYTF. In DNA, the CDR3 is TGTGCCAGTAGTATAAAGTGGGGACAGGGGGCTTATGGCTACACCTTC.

This sequence joins TRBV19 and TRBJ2-5; D perhaps matches TRBD1 (6 bases). The CDR3 consists of 16 residues. Deletions cut 2 bases from V and 1 base from J, with 14 bases between. The germline CDR1 and CDR2 sequences are LNHDA and SQIVND (reference sequence). The DNA of the CDR3 is TGTGCCAGTAGTATAACCGGGACAACTCTCCAAGAGACCCAGTACTTC. Encoded protein: CASSITGTTLQETQYF.

The chain carries TRBV5-4 and TRBJ2-6, with TRBD2 as a possible D gene (7 bases). There are 17 residues in the CDR3. The V gene's germline CDR1 is SGHNT and CDR2 YYREEE (reference sequence). Trimming took 4 bases from V and 0 from J, leaving 14 bases between them. The CDR3 loop reads CASSPGGGISGANVLTF. The CDR3 bases are TGTGCCAGCAGCCCCGGCGGGGGCATCTCTGGGGCCAACGTCCTGACTTTC.

The chain combines TRBV7-9 with TRBJ1-2, with a tentative D call TRBD1 (5 bases). The CDR3 contains 16 residues. V gave up 5 bases and J gave up 7 bases, with 23 bases separating them. The V gene's germline CDR1 is SEHNR and CDR2 FQNEAQ (reference sequence). The CDR3, as DNA: TGTGCCAGCAGCCGCCCCCAGCCAGGGCCCCAGGGTGGCTACACCTTC. It yields the protein CASSRPQPGPQGGYTF.

This clone was found a few times. The rearrangement links TRBV15 to TRBJ2-5, with D perhaps matching TRBD2 (5 bases). The V end was cut by 1 base, the J end by 5 bases, with 14 bases between. The CDR3 has 15 residues. Germline CDR1 LNHNV, CDR2 YYDKDF (reference sequence). The CDR3 nucleotides read TGTGCCACCAGCAGAGCCGTAAGTGGCGGGGAGACCCAGTACTTC. Translated, it gives CATSRAVSGGETQYF. Combining the CDR3 with reference TRBV15 and TRBJ2-5 gives the whole variable domain DAMVIQNPRYQVTQFGKPVTLSCSQTLNHNVMYWYQQKSSQAPKLLFHYYDKDFNNEADTPDNFQSRRPNTSFCFLDIRSPGLGDTAMYLCATSRAVSGGETQYFGPGTRLLVL.

J is TRBJ1-2 and V is TRBV4-1, with D uncertain. Trimming shortened V by 1 base and J by 4 bases, and 7 bases separated the two germline ends. The CDR3 is 13 amino acids. Germline V CDR1 and CDR2: MGHRA, YSYEKL. The CDR3 loop reads CASSQGALYGYTF. The CDR3 nucleotides are TGCGCCAGCAGCCAAGGGGCCCTCTATGGCTACACCTTC.

This chain's CDR3 is CASSLAGNRYSYEQYF. Written as DNA, the CDR3 is TGTGCCAGCAGCTTAGCAGGGAACAGGTACTCCTACGAGCAGTACTTC. The gene calls are TRBV11-2 and TRBJ2-7; maybe TRBD1 (5 bases). The V end lost 1 base, the J end lost 0 bases, and 13 bases lay between the germline ends. Germline V gene sequence: CDR1 SGHAT, CDR2 FQNNGV. The CDR3 contains 16 residues.

This sequence joins TRBV4-1 and TRBJ2-7, with D possibly TRBD2 on 6 matching bases. Trimming pared 4 bases from V and 4 bases from J, leaving 14 bases between. Per germline, CDR1 MGHRA and CDR2 YSYEKL. This CDR3 spans 14 amino acids. This chain's CDR3 is CASSRGGAGYEQYF. The CDR3 region has the DNA TGCGCCAGCAGCCGGGGCGGGGCTGGTTACGAGCAGTACTTC.